Listed below are T cell receptor beta chains from one sample, sequenced in a study of cytomegalovirus exposure and HLA in healthy donors. Here immunoSEQ multiplex PCR was the method, and the copy in TCRdb shows in-frame clones only, minus some. The sample includes more than 70,000 clones, about 95% seen only once; the top ten take roughly 1%. The sample taken for sequencing was PBMCs. The origin of the receptors is a woman between 18 and 29 years old in good health and CMV-seronegative. Each CDR3 is given with its conserved first and last residue. Fields, in order: J gene, V gene, CDR3 length, CDR3 protein.

>TRBJ1-4|TRBV30|13
CAGRGSTNEKLFF
>TRBJ2-7|TRBV27|15
CASSFSPPSIYEQYF
>TRBJ2-7|TRBV28|15
CASSITGGARGEQYF
>TRBJ2-3|TRBV30|13
CAWSSAGLDTQYF
>TRBJ2-5|TRBV6-5|14
CASSYRQVQETQYF
>TRBJ2-7|TRBV30|13
CAWSLGSSYEQYF
>TRBJ2-2|TRBV12-5|17
CASGLFLQPFTAGELFF
>TRBJ2-7|TRBV13|15
CASSSQGPRGNEQYF
>TRBJ2-7|TRBV11-2|14
CASSLVRFPYEQYF
>TRBJ2-3|TRBV6-6|16
CASRVGLGPGTDTQYF
>TRBJ2-7|TRBV20-1|11
CSAPLAGKQYF
>TRBJ2-1|TRBV6-5|15
CASSTSEVSYNEQFF
>TRBJ1-5|TRBV6-1|13
CASSEQGAQPQHF
>TRBJ1-5|TRBV6-1|14
CASSEYRGNQPQHF
>TRBJ1-1|TRBV28|14
CASSVGTQNTEAFF
>TRBJ2-2|TRBV9|15
CASTVGQVNTGELFF
>TRBJ1-2|TRBV12-5|16
CASGLVPAGWIYGYTF
>TRBJ2-7|TRBV10-1|13
CASSVNRGGEQYF
>TRBJ1-5|TRBV7-2|13
CASSFGRNQPQHF
>TRBJ2-5|TRBV10-3|14
CAISEAGAEETQYF
>TRBJ2-7|TRBV10-3|14
CAISETGQGYEQYF
>TRBJ2-7|TRBV4-3|14
CASSQEQGTYEQYF
>TRBJ1-2|TRBV29-1|13
CSVEDQGRHGYTF
>TRBJ2-4|TRBV10-3|15
CAIREAGLAKNIQYF
>TRBJ2-2|TRBV6-4|14
CASSDSGGTGELFF
>TRBJ1-2|TRBV4-3|14
CASSQDRGNYGYTF
>TRBJ1-4|TRBV28|15
CASSFGQADNEKLFF
>TRBJ2-3|TRBV4-2|15
CASSQELAGADTQYF
>TRBJ2-2|TRBV15|14
CATSKTGNTGELFF
>TRBJ2-3|TRBV7-9|15
CASEGPDRDTDTQYF
>TRBJ2-3|TRBV6-6|16
CASSRFGRTSTDTQYF
>TRBJ1-1|TRBV27|16
CASSSWTGTMNTEAFF
>TRBJ1-1|TRBV5-1|15
CASSFPRGANTEAFF
>TRBJ2-3|TRBV28|16
CASSLGSGRGTDTQYF
>TRBJ2-6|TRBV2|17
CASSEVSVGGGANVLTF
>TRBJ1-5|TRBV9|14
CASSRLPSNQPQHF
>TRBJ2-7|TRBV6-5|14
CASMEAGVSLRQYF
>TRBJ2-3|TRBV4-1|15
CASSLVPGQEGTQYF
>TRBJ2-1|TRBV27|15
CASSPLAISYNEQFF
>TRBJ2-5|TRBV20-1|10
CSARSLFGDF
>TRBJ2-1|TRBV28|15
CASSLPQTSSNEQFF
>TRBJ2-2|TRBV7-9|14
CASSFGEAAGELFF
>TRBJ2-2|TRBV7-9|17
CASSQFGRGRNTGELFF
>TRBJ2-3|TRBV7-9|13
CASSPVTGDTQYF
>TRBJ1-3|TRBV7-7|15
CASSSDREEGNTIYF
>TRBJ2-1|TRBV5-1|16
CASSLGVGGAYNEQFF
>TRBJ1-2|TRBV6-1|14
CASSQTRGVYGYTF
>TRBJ1-5|TRBV9|15
CASSEDGTVHQPQHF
>TRBJ1-2|TRBV9|17
CASSANLRGQFGYGYTF
>TRBJ1-2|TRBV5-4|15
CASSLSHSRNYGYTF
>TRBJ2-5|TRBV11-2|15
CASSLYLAGRETQYF
>TRBJ1-1|TRBV21-1|17
CASSKVAGTGFATEAFF
>TRBJ2-5|TRBV7-9|13
CATGTSEKETQYF